This entry lists 7 T cell receptor beta chains sequenced from one sample in a study of prognosis after radiotherapy for stage I lung cancer listed by TCRdb under 2021. TCRdb names Illumina HiSeq 3000 as the instrument used. Two rounds of multiplex PCR were performed to amplify the TCR beta CDR3 region from genomic DNA. In the first round of PCR, primers specific to each TRBV and TRBJ gene were used, and the primer sequences are filed in Chinese patent CN105087789A. TCRdb itself trimmed the public reads at Q25 with fastp, ran MiXCR and retained productive beta chains. Rows are combined by CDR3 protein, so each entry shows the most common genes and DNA. The sample records around 60,000 distinct CDR3 sequences, around 27% of which are singletons. Jointly, the top ten make up under 10% of the sample. Sequences were derived from PBMCs, sampled before or after stereotactic body radiation therapy (not recorded which). The receptors here all came from a donor over 45 with non-small cell lung cancer.

This clonotype was observed a handful of times. The chain employs TRBV5-5 and TRBJ2-2, with D possibly matching TRBD1 (6 bases). This CDR3 comprises 15 residues. The V gene's germline CDR1 is SGHKS and CDR2 YYEKEE (reference sequence). The germline V and J ends were trimmed by 6 bases and 4 bases, with 16 bases remaining between them. The CDR3 loop reads CASTIMGARTGELFF. As DNA, the CDR3 is TGTGCCAGCACAATTATGGGGGCGCGCACCGGGGAGCTGTTTTTT. The variable domain in full, with the rest retrieved from reference TRBV5-5 and TRBJ2-2, is DAGVTQSPTHLIKTRGQQVTLRCSPISGHKSVSWYQQVLGQGPQFIFQYYEKEERGRGNFPDRFSARQFPNYSSELNVNALLLGDSALYLCASTIMGARTGELFFGEGSRLTVL.

Concerning this clonotype: It may be a read error: a sequence one base away is much more abundant. The genes are TRBV19 and TRBJ1-5; D perhaps matches TRBD1 (5 bases). This CDR3 comprises 14 residues. V dropped 9 bases and J dropped 5 bases, with 17 bases sitting between them. Germline loops: CDR1 LNHDA, CDR2 SQIVND (reference sequence). The CDR3 nucleotides are TGTGCCAGCAGATTGGGGGTTCCCGATCAGCCCCAGCATTTT. Encoded protein: CASRLGVPDQPQHF.

Points on this clonotype: A much larger clone differs by one base, so this may be a read error. This chain links TRBV10-3 with TRBJ2-1, with D unclear. Germline CDR1 reads ENHRY; CDR2 reads SYGVKD. Trimming took off 2 bases at V and 11 bases at J, with 19 bases between the two ends. The CDR3 has 15 amino acids. The CDR3 bases are TGTGCCATCAGTGAGGGGGTAAGGTTACAAGGTCAGCAGTTCTTC. Translation: CAISEGVRLQGQQFF.

This clonotype was detected only a few times. A read error is possible here, since a much larger clone lies one base away. The chain couples TRBV3-1 to TRBJ1-1, with TRBD1 as a possible D gene (5 bases). The CDR3 is made up of 12 amino acids. The germline gives CDR1 LGHDT, CDR2 YNNKEL (reference sequence). CDR3 DNA: TGTGTCAGCAAGGACACAACCCAAGAAGCTTTCTTT. Translation gives CVSKDTTQEAFF.

This clonotype was recorded at least ten times. The genes are TRBV13 and TRBJ2-5, with D perhaps matching TRBD2 (7 bases). Trimming cost V 2 bases and J 2 bases, with 12 bases left between them. The CDR3 totals 15 residues. Germline CDR1 reads PRHDT; CDR2 reads FYEKMQ (reference sequence). The DNA for the CDR3 is TGTGCCAGCAGCTTACGCGGGGGCCGTCAAGAGACCCAGTACTTC. Translation: CASSLRGGRQETQYF.

On this clonotype itself: A much larger clonotype is one base distant, so this may be a read error. J is TRBJ2-5 and V is TRBV3-1; tentative D call: TRBD2 (5 bases). V was trimmed by 5 bases and J by 5 bases, leaving 24 bases between them. CDR1 and CDR2 (germline): LGHDT, YNNKEL (reference sequence). The CDR3 loop spans 17 amino acids. The CDR3 DNA follows: TGTGCCAGCAGCAACCTCGGAGGTTACGGTCCTCGGGAGACCCAGTACTTC. The encoded protein is CASSNLGGYGPRETQYF.

This clonotype was counted at least ten times. The genes are TRBV5-1 and TRBJ2-3, with a weak D call TRBD1 (6 bases). The germline gives CDR1 SGHRS, CDR2 YFSETQ. Between the trimmed V and J ends, which lost 7 bases and 0 bases, there was a span of 12 bases. This CDR3 is built from 14 residues. Here the CDR3 DNA reads TGCGCCAGCGGAACCCAGGGGAGCACAGATACGCAGTATTTT. Its protein product is CASGTQGSTDTQYF.